The next 15 T cell receptor beta chains were all read from a single sample in a study of identifying expanded T cells in peripheral blood (dated by TCRdb to about 2019). Libraries were prepared through the immunoSEQ multiplex PCR assay. Held by TCRdb, this immuneACCESS table contains in-frame sequences only and omits some clones. Under half of the omission traces to an unresolved V gene where checked; the cause of the rest is unknown. The sample profile shows about 100,000 clones; about 90% of them were found once. The ten largest account for approximately 5.7% of the sample. Sequenced input: blood. The receptor set was obtained from a person aged 18 to 75 in good health.

The chain employs TRBV7-2 and TRBJ1-3, with D unresolved. Per the germline V gene, CDR1 is SGHTA and CDR2 is FQGNSA. The CDR3 is 14 amino acids. Deletions cut 5 bases from V and 0 bases from J, with 8 bases between. CDR3 amino acids: CASSEALSGNTIYF. The CDR3, as DNA: TGTGCCAGCAGCGAAGCTCTCTCTGGAAACACCATATATTTT.

V is TRBV7-2 and J is TRBJ2-7; TRBD2 matches 9 bases. The CDR3 covers 15 residues. The trim removed 2 bases at V and 9 bases at J, leaving 11 bases unmatched. CDR1 and CDR2 from the germline V gene are SGHTA and FQGNSA. CDR3 sequence reads: CASSLSGTSNLGQYF. CDR3 coding DNA: TGTGCCAGCAGCTTAAGCGGGACTAGCAACTTGGGGCAGTACTTC.

The chain couples TRBV19 to TRBJ1-5, with a weak D call TRBD1 (5 bases). Germline loops: CDR1 LNHDA, CDR2 SQIVND (reference sequence). The CDR3 has 15 residues. V shed 3 bases and J shed 6 bases, with 15 bases lying between them. The CDR3 loop reads CASSMRGGESQPQHF. Here the CDR3 DNA reads TGTGCCAGTAGTATGCGTGGAGGGGAGAGTCAGCCCCAGCATTTT.

The rearrangement uses TRBV18 and TRBJ2-5; 11 positions agree with TRBD1. In germline, CDR1 is KGHSH, CDR2 LQKENI. Trimming removed 4 bases from V and 3 bases from J; junction bases left unmatched: 1. This CDR3 has 14 amino acids. The CDR3 is CASSRTGGEETQYF. CDR3 in DNA: TGTGCCAGCTCACGGACAGGGGGCGAAGAGACCCAGTACTTC. The whole variable domain, filled in from reference TRBV18 and TRBJ2-5, reads NAGVMQNPRHLVRRRGQEARLRCSPMKGHSHVYWYRQLPEEGLKFMVYLQKENIIDESGMPKERFSAEFPKEGPSILRIQQVVRGDSAAYFCASSRTGGEETQYFGPGTRLLVL.

The sample holds a few counts of this clone. The chain has TRBV29-1 and TRBJ1-2, with D maybe TRBD1 (5 bases). Trimming stripped 6 bases from V and 8 bases from J, with 25 bases between. Per germline, CDR1 SQVTM and CDR2 ANQGSEA. This CDR3 contains 15 residues. CDR3 residues: CSVDSKNYQGDGYTF. Here the CDR3 DNA reads TGCAGCGTCGACAGCAAAAACTACCAGGGTGACGGCTACACCTTC.

The chain links TRBV9 to TRBJ2-3; D gene ambiguous. CDR1 is SGDLS, CDR2 YYNGEE, per germline. V was cut by 5 bases and J by 4 bases, with 14 bases left in between. CDR3 length equals 14 residues. The CDR3 region is CASSRGRSSDTQYF. CDR3 nucleotide sequence: TGTGCCAGCAGTCGAGGAAGGTCGTCAGATACGCAGTATTTT.

V and J are TRBV28 and TRBJ1-2; 8 bases are shared with TRBD1. The CDR3 consists of 15 residues. J lost 6 bases, V lost 4 bases, and 10 bases had no gene match. Germline values: CDR1 MDHEN, CDR2 SYDVKM. The CDR3 reads CASSSRGTGMNGYTF. CDR3 nucleotides: TGTGCCAGCAGTTCCCGCGGGACAGGAATGAATGGCTACACCTTC.

The chain has TRBV28 and TRBJ2-1; a possible D gene is TRBD1 (5 bases). Deletions cut 5 bases from V and 6 bases from J, with 14 bases between. Germline CDR1 and CDR2: MDHEN and SYDVKM. The CDR3 length is 14 residues. The CDR3 coding sequence is TGTGCCAGCAGTCCACGGACATGGGCCAATGAGCAGTTCTTC. Residues: CASSPRTWANEQFF.

This clone was counted a single time. This rearrangement joins TRBV19 to TRBJ2-3, with 15 bases lining up with TRBD2. Looked up from germline, CDR1 is LNHDA and CDR2 is SQIVND (reference sequence). The CDR3 covers 17 residues. With 5 bases clipped from V and 3 bases from J, the junction kept 6 bases outside the gene matches. DNA for the CDR3: TGTGCCAGTAGTGCAGGACTAGCGGGGGGGTCGACAGATACGCAGTATTTT. Residues: CASSAGLAGGSTDTQYF.

This chain uses TRBV18 with TRBJ1-6; D is undetermined. Germline values: CDR1 KGHSH, CDR2 LQKENI. This CDR3 comprises 14 residues. V dropped 3 bases and J dropped 7 bases, with 10 bases sitting between them. CDR3 bases: TGTGCCAGCTCACCTGACTGGCGAAATTCACCCCTCCACTTT. Protein: CASSPDWRNSPLHF.

The V call is TRBV19, the J call TRBJ2-1; D is uncertain. There are 14 residues in the CDR3. Germline V CDR1 and CDR2: LNHDA, SQIVND (reference sequence). With 6 bases removed from V and 1 base from J, the gap between germline ends came to 10 bases. CDR3 coding DNA: TGTGCCAGTAGAGACTCGGGTTCCTACAATGAGCAGTTCTTC. This codes for CASRDSGSYNEQFF. Supplemented by reference TRBV19 and TRBJ2-1, the full variable domain reads DGGITQSPKYLFRKEGQNVTLSCEQNLNHDAMYWYRQDPGQGLRLIYYSQIVNDFQKGDIAEGYSVSREKKESFPLTVTSAQKNPTAFYLCASRDSGSYNEQFFGPGTRLTVL.

The V and J genes are TRBV7-2 and TRBJ2-7, with D uncertain. This CDR3 is 14 amino acids long. Looked up from germline, CDR1 is SGHTA and CDR2 is FQGNSA. V was shortened by 5 bases and J by 6 bases, with 17 bases between the two germline ends. CDR3 DNA sequence: TGTGCCAGCAGCCGCAGGACCCAGGAGTCCGAGCAGTACTTC. Protein: CASSRRTQESEQYF.

The rearrangement joins TRBV5-1 to TRBJ2-7, with D perhaps matching TRBD2 (6 bases). This CDR3 contains 13 residues. With 2 bases removed from V and 2 bases from J, the gap between germline ends came to 8 bases. Germline V gene data show CDR1 as SGHRS and CDR2 as YFSETQ. The CDR3 DNA is TGCGCCAGCAGCTTAGGGGAGGCCTACGAGCAGTACTTC. It specifies CASSLGEAYEQYF. Drawing the rest from reference TRBV5-1 and TRBJ2-7, the complete variable domain is KAGVTQTPRYLIKTRGQQVTLSCSPISGHRSVSWYQQTPGQGLQFLFEYFSETQRNKGNFPGRFSGRQFSNSRSEMNVSTLELGDSALYLCASSLGEAYEQYFGPGTRLTVT.

A single count supports this clone. This rearrangement joins TRBV7-9 to TRBJ2-5; 9 bases match TRBD1. This CDR3 region has 16 residues. Germline trimming cut 6 bases from V and 2 bases from J; bases unmatched to any gene: 10. Germline V gene data show CDR1 as SEHNR and CDR2 as FQNEAQ (reference sequence). CDR3 region: CASRRPGTGYQETQYF. CDR3 DNA sequence: TGTGCCAGCAGGCGTCCCGGGACAGGGTATCAAGAGACCCAGTACTTC.

This chain connects TRBV29-1 to TRBJ1-2; D remains unclear. The germline CDR1 and CDR2 sequences are SQVTM and ANQGSEA. CDR3 length equals 11 residues. Between the trimmed V and J ends, which lost 7 bases and 14 bases, there was a span of 20 bases. The CDR3 DNA sequence: TGCAGCGCTCCTATCGGCCACTTTTGGACCTTC. Translation: CSAPIGHFWTF.